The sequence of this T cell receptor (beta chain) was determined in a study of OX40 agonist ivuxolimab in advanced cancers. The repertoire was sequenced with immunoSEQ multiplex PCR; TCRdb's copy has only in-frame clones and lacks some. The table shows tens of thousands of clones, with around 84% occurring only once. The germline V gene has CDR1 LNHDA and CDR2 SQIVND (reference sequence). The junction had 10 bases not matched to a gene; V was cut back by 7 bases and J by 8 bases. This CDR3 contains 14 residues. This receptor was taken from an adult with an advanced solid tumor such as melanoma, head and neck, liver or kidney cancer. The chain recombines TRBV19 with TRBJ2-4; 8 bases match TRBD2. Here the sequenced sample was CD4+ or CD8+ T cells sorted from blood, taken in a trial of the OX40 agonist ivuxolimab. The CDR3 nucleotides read TGTGCCAGTACCTATAGCGGGGTATCAGACATTCAGTACTTC. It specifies CASTYSGVSDIQYF.